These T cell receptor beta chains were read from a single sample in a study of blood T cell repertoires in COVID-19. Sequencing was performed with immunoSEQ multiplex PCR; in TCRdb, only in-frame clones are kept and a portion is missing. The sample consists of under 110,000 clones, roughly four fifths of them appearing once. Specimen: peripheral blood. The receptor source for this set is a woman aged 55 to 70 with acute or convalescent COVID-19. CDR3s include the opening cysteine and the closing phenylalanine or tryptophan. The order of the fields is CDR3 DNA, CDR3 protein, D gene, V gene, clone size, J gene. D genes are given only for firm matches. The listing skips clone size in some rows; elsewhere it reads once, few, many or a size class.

cdr3_nt: TGTGCCACCAGCATAGATTTAGTCGGCGCGGCCGGCTACACCTTC
cdr3_aa: CATSIDLVGAAGYTF
d_call: NA
v_call: TRBV15
clone_size: NA
j_call: TRBJ1-2

cdr3_nt: TGTGCCAGCAACAGACAGGTCCCAAACATTCAGTACTTC
cdr3_aa: CASNRQVPNIQYF
d_call: NA
v_call: TRBV2
clone_size: NA
j_call: TRBJ2-4

cdr3_nt: TGTGCCAGCAGCCTAAGCCCGACACTCCGGGACAACCTTTACGAGCAGTACTTC
cdr3_aa: CASSLSPTLRDNLYEQYF
d_call: NA
v_call: TRBV7-6
clone_size: NA
j_call: TRBJ2-7

cdr3_nt: TGTGCCAGCAGTGGAAGCGGGAGTACGGGAGATACGCAGTATTTT
cdr3_aa: CASSGSGSTGDTQYF
d_call: TRBD2
v_call: TRBV2
clone_size: NA
j_call: TRBJ2-3

cdr3_nt: TGTGCCAGCAGTTTAACTCTGGGAGAAACAGATACGCAGTATTTT
cdr3_aa: CASSLTLGETDTQYF
d_call: NA
v_call: TRBV27
clone_size: NA
j_call: TRBJ2-3

cdr3_nt: TGCGCCAGCAGCCTCGACAGGGAAGGCTACACCTTC
cdr3_aa: CASSLDREGYTF
d_call: TRBD1
v_call: TRBV5-1
clone_size: NA
j_call: TRBJ1-2

cdr3_nt: TGCGCCAGCAGCCCGACTGCCGGGGCCAACGTCCTGACTTTC
cdr3_aa: CASSPTAGANVLTF
d_call: NA
v_call: TRBV5-1
clone_size: NA
j_call: TRBJ2-6

cdr3_nt: TGTGCCAGCCTCCGGGACAGAAGCTTCTCCTACGAGCAGTACTTC
cdr3_aa: CASLRDRSFSYEQYF
d_call: TRBD1
v_call: TRBV2
clone_size: NA
j_call: TRBJ2-7

cdr3_nt: TGTGCCAGTAGACAGGGTGGTGGTGTTGATGGCTACACCTTC
cdr3_aa: CASRQGGGVDGYTF
d_call: NA
v_call: TRBV19
clone_size: NA
j_call: TRBJ1-2

cdr3_nt: TGTGCCAGCAGCCAAGATCTGGAGGGGGCAGGAGCTGAAGCTTTCTTT
cdr3_aa: CASSQDLEGAGAEAFF
d_call: TRBD1
v_call: TRBV4-2
clone_size: NA
j_call: TRBJ1-1

cdr3_nt: TGTGCCACCAGGCCCCCTCGGGTAGAGCAGTTCTTC
cdr3_aa: CATRPPRVEQFF
d_call: NA
v_call: TRBV6-6
clone_size: NA
j_call: TRBJ2-1

cdr3_nt: TGTGCCAGCAGCCCAGGGACAGGTCTGAGCAATCAGCCCCAGCATTTT
cdr3_aa: CASSPGTGLSNQPQHF
d_call: TRBD1
v_call: TRBV11-2
clone_size: NA
j_call: TRBJ1-5

cdr3_nt: TGTGCCAGCAGCCTCCCGGGACTGCCCAGGCCCCAGCATTTT
cdr3_aa: CASSLPGLPRPQHF
d_call: NA
v_call: TRBV6-2/TRBV6-3
clone_size: NA
j_call: TRBJ1-5

cdr3_nt: TGTGCCAGCAGCAGGGGACAGGGAGGCTGTGGGAATGAGCAGTTCTTC
cdr3_aa: CASSRGQGGCGNEQFF
d_call: NA
v_call: TRBV21-1
clone_size: NA
j_call: TRBJ2-1

cdr3_nt: TGTGCCAGCAGTTCCGCTAGCCGCTCTAGCACAGATACGCAGTATTTT
cdr3_aa: CASSSASRSSTDTQYF
d_call: NA
v_call: TRBV6-5
clone_size: NA
j_call: TRBJ2-3

cdr3_nt: TGTGCCAGCAGCCAAGATAACCCGGGTAGAGAGACCCAGTACTTC
cdr3_aa: CASSQDNPGRETQYF
d_call: NA
v_call: TRBV3-1/TRBV3-2
clone_size: NA
j_call: TRBJ2-5

cdr3_nt: TGTGCCAGCAGCCAAGTATACAGGGACAGCTATGGCTACACCTTC
cdr3_aa: CASSQVYRDSYGYTF
d_call: TRBD1
v_call: TRBV3-1/TRBV3-2
clone_size: NA
j_call: TRBJ1-2

cdr3_nt: TGTGCCAGCAGCTTAGCGTACGGTCGTGCTAGCACAGATACGCAGTATTTT
cdr3_aa: CASSLAYGRASTDTQYF
d_call: NA
v_call: TRBV7-9
clone_size: NA
j_call: TRBJ2-3

cdr3_nt: TGTGCCTGGAGTTACGGGGCAGGGGTGGCGGCAGAAAAACTGTTTTTT
cdr3_aa: CAWSYGAGVAAEKLFF
d_call: NA
v_call: TRBV30
clone_size: NA
j_call: TRBJ1-4

cdr3_nt: TGTGCCAGCAGAACACTGAACACTGAAGCTTTCTTT
cdr3_aa: CASRTLNTEAFF
d_call: NA
v_call: TRBV6-6
clone_size: NA
j_call: TRBJ1-1

cdr3_nt: TGTGCCAGCTCACCCTACCAGCGGGGGTCCACAGATACGCAGTATTTT
cdr3_aa: CASSPYQRGSTDTQYF
d_call: TRBD2
v_call: TRBV18
clone_size: NA
j_call: TRBJ2-3

cdr3_nt: TGTGCCAGTAGCCCCCAGGCCAGGAACTATGGCTACACCTTC
cdr3_aa: CASSPQARNYGYTF
d_call: NA
v_call: TRBV19
clone_size: NA
j_call: TRBJ1-2

cdr3_nt: TGCACCAGCAGCCAAGCGGCTAGCTGTCCTGATACGCAGTATTTT
cdr3_aa: CTSSQAASCPDTQYF
d_call: NA
v_call: TRBV1
clone_size: once
j_call: TRBJ2-3

cdr3_nt: TGTGCCAGCAGCTTAAATCCTCGGAACACCGGGGAGCTGTTTTTT
cdr3_aa: CASSLNPRNTGELFF
d_call: NA
v_call: TRBV7-3
clone_size: NA
j_call: TRBJ2-2